Listed here are 12 T cell receptor beta chains from one sample, sequenced in a study of cytomegalovirus exposure and HLA in healthy donors. PCR employed 60 Vbeta and 13 Jbeta primers. TCRdb keeps only in-frame clones here, not all; method: immunoSEQ multiplex PCR. Recorded for this sample: about 140,000 clones. Sequencing was carried out using PBMCs. The receptors derive from a woman aged 18-35 years in good health and CMV-seronegative.

The chain combines TRBV4-1 with TRBJ2-1, with 7 nucleotides matching TRBD2. The CDR3 has 17 residues. Trimming at V came to 1 base and at J to 9 bases, leaving 15 bases not matched to a gene. Germline V gene sequence: CDR1 MGHRA, CDR2 YSYEKL. The CDR3 nucleotides are TGCGCCAGCAGCCAAGGTGTATCTAGCGGTGGGGGGGTTGAGCAGTTCTTC. Translation gives CASSQGVSSGGGVEQFF.

The genes are TRBV6-4 and TRBJ1-2; 9 bases align to TRBD1. This CDR3 comprises 13 residues. J gave up 6 bases and V 6 bases, and 5 bases lay outside the gene matches. Germline CDR1 MRHNA, CDR2 SNTAGT. CDR3 coding DNA: TGTGCCAGCAGCGGGACAGGGCTGGATGGCTACACCTTC. Its protein is CASSGTGLDGYTF.

The chain uses TRBV28 and TRBJ1-5, with a possible D match to TRBD1 (5 bases). Germline CDR1 reads MDHEN; CDR2 reads SYDVKM. The V end was cut by 7 bases, the J end by 3 bases, with 10 bases between. The CDR3 runs to 13 residues. DNA of the CDR3: TGTGCCAGCATAGGACACGACAATCAGCCCCAGCATTTT. The encoded protein is CASIGHDNQPQHF.

The V gene is TRBV11-3, the J gene TRBJ2-3; TRBD2 agrees at 9 bases. The CDR3 is 16 residues long. CDR1 SGHNT and CDR2 YENEEA come from the germline V gene. The ends lost 7 bases at V and 3 bases at J; junction bases unmatched: 11. The CDR3 region is CASKEVAGVETDTQYF. CDR3 nucleotides: TGTGCCAGCAAAGAGGTAGCGGGAGTGGAAACAGATACGCAGTATTTT.

This chain connects TRBV30 to TRBJ2-5, with 9 bases lining up with TRBD2. The V and J ends lost 7 bases and 5 bases, in that order; junction bases with no gene match: 8. The CDR3 totals 13 residues. CDR1 GTSNPN and CDR2 SVGIG come from the germline V gene (reference sequence). CDR3 loop: CAFILAGIETQYF. CDR3 DNA sequence: TGTGCCTTCATACTAGCGGGCATCGAGACCCAGTACTTC.

The genes are TRBV18 and TRBJ1-5; 7 nucleotides align to TRBD1. The V gene's germline CDR1 is KGHSH and CDR2 LQKENI. V lost 3 bases and J lost 3; bases outside the gene matches: 2. The length of the CDR3 is 14 residues. The CDR3: CASSPDRANQPQHF. In DNA form, the CDR3 reads TGTGCCAGCTCACCCGACAGGGCCAATCAGCCCCAGCATTTT.

V and J are TRBV30 and TRBJ2-5, with 7 positions matching TRBD2. The J call is uncertain, as TRBJ2-7 better fits the DNA end. The germline CDR1 and CDR2 sequences are GTSNPN and SVGIG (reference sequence). This CDR3 spans 14 amino acids. CDR3 sequence (DNA): TGTGCCTGGAGTGTACAAGCGGGACCCTACGAGCAGTACTTC. Translating gives CAWSVQAGPYEQYF.

This rearrangement joins TRBV4-1 to TRBJ2-1; TRBD2 matches at 8 bases. Trimming took 0 bases from V and 7 from J; bases not matched to a gene: 8. The CDR3 is made up of 16 amino acids. Germline V gene sequence: CDR1 MGHRA, CDR2 YSYEKL. The CDR3 DNA follows: TGCGCCAGCAGCCAAGAACCGGCGGGAGGATCAAATGAGCAGTTCTTC. Translated: CASSQEPAGGSNEQFF.

This rearrangement joins TRBV30 to TRBJ1-2; possible D gene TRBD1, 5 bases. Per germline, CDR1 GTSNPN and CDR2 SVGIG (reference sequence). V gave up 1 base and J gave up 8 bases, with 14 bases separating them. The CDR3 loop spans 13 amino acids. For the CDR3, the DNA is TGTGCCTGGAGTGGTGGGGGGGAGTTAGGCTACACCTTC. This codes for CAWSGGGELGYTF.

The chain joins TRBV18 to TRBJ2-7; TRBD2 matches at 10 bases. The CDR3 extends over 15 amino acids. Losses at the gene ends were 3 bases for V and 0 bases for J; bases not matched to a gene: 2. Germline CDR1 reads KGHSH; CDR2 reads LQKENI. The CDR3 protein is CASSPLAGASYEQYF. CDR3 bases: TGTGCCAGCTCACCGCTAGCGGGAGCCTCCTACGAGCAGTACTTC.

V is TRBV5-6 and J is TRBJ2-5, with 8 bases matching TRBD1. CDR1 and CDR2 (germline): SGHDT, YYEEEE. J lost 11 bases, V lost 0 bases, and 9 bases had no gene match. CDR3 length: 14 amino acids. The DNA for the CDR3 is TGTGCCAGCAGCTTGGCCAGGGGGCGCGGGGAGCAGTACTTC. This codes for CASSLARGRGEQYF.

The CDR3 here is CASSNGQDRGNSPLHF. The CDR3 bases are TGTGCCAGCAGCAACGGACAGGATAGGGGCAATTCACCCCTCCACTTT. The chain recombines TRBV27 with TRBJ1-6; 7 bases agree with TRBD1. Germline trimming cut 6 bases from V and 7 bases from J; bases unmatched to any gene: 12. In germline, CDR1 is MNHEY, CDR2 SMNVEV (reference sequence). This CDR3 region has 16 residues.